Below, 10 T cell receptor beta chains from the same sample are listed, as sequenced in a study of response to subunit inactivated influenza vaccine (dated by TCRdb to between 2017 and 2018). The method was RT-PCR. The sequencer was an Illumina HiSeq 2500. TCRdb reworked the public reads: Q25 trimming with fastp, MiXCR clone assembly, productive beta chains retained. One record per CDR3 amino acid sequence lists the most common genes and DNA. Across this sample there are approximately 570,000 distinct CDR3 sequences, with 6.5% to 8% seen only once. Of the sample, under 15% is held by the ten largest clones. The specimen comprised PBMCs from blood, sampled about 23 months after vaccination. Receptors were obtained from a man aged 50 to 69 who received an inactivated influenza vaccine. Donor details come from another sample of the same person, matched by shared clones.

This clonotype was recorded at least ten times. This chain links TRBV29-1 with TRBJ2-2, with D possibly being TRBD2 (5 bases). CDR3 length: 14 residues. V was shortened by 7 bases and J by 0 bases, with 12 bases between the two germline ends. Per the germline V gene, CDR1 is SQVTM and CDR2 is ANQGSEA. The CDR3 coding sequence is TGCAGCGCCGCCCCCGGGACGAACACCGGGGAGCTGTTTTTT. This encodes CSAAPGTNTGELFF.

This clonotype has only one observation. Just one base apart from a much larger clone, this may be a read error. V gene TRBV5-1 combines with J gene TRBJ2-5; 10 nucleotides align to TRBD1. The CDR3 sequence is 14 residues long. Per germline, CDR1 SGHRS and CDR2 YFSETQ. Trimming cost V 10 bases and J 1 base; bases outside gene matches: 7. The CDR3 sequence is CACSRTGGQETQYF. The CDR3 region has the DNA TGCGCCTGCTCCCGGACAGGGGGCCAAGAGACCCAGTACTTC. The full variable domain, completed using reference TRBV5-1 and TRBJ2-5, is KAGVTQTPRYLIKTRGQQVTLSCSPISGHRSVSWYQQTPGQGLQFLFEYFSETQRNKGNFPGRFSGRQFSNSRSEMNVSTLELGDSALYLCACSRTGGQETQYFGPGTRLLVL.

The V and J genes are TRBV10-3 and TRBJ2-3, with 8 bases lining up with TRBD2. Germline V CDR1 and CDR2: ENHRY, SYGVKD. This CDR3 is built from 14 residues. V was pared by 6 bases and J by 7 bases, with 9 bases of the junction left unmatched. CDR3 residues: CAISFSGNWNTQYF. In DNA form, the CDR3 reads TGTGCCATCAGCTTTAGCGGGAATTGGAATACGCAGTATTTT.

This clonotype was counted ten times or more. This chain connects TRBV12-3 or TRBV12-4 to TRBJ2-2; D possibly corresponds to TRBD2 (7 bases). This CDR3 is built from 15 residues. V dropped 7 bases and J dropped 7 bases, with 19 bases sitting between them. CDR3 region: CASIPFGGHGGELFF. In nucleotides, the CDR3 is TGTGCCAGCATCCCCTTCGGGGGGCACGGCGGGGAGCTGTTTTTT.

This clonotype showed up many times. The CDR3 sequence: CASSFYPAEETQYF. For the CDR3, the DNA is TGTGCCAGCAGCTTTTATCCAGCTGAAGAGACCCAGTACTTC. This rearrangement joins TRBV7-2 to TRBJ2-5; D uncertain. The V end lost 3 bases, the J end lost 3 bases, and 11 bases lay between the germline ends. The CDR3 is 14 amino acids. CDR1 and CDR2 from the germline V gene are SGHTA and FQGNSA.

This clonotype was picked up many times. V usage is TRBV29-1 and J usage is TRBJ2-1, with 12 positions matching TRBD1. Per germline, CDR1 SQVTM and CDR2 ANQGSEA. The ends lost 5 bases at V and 7 bases at J; junction bases unmatched: 3. This CDR3 has 13 residues. DNA of the CDR3: TGCAGCGTTCGGGACAGGGGGCAAAATGAGCAGTTCTTC. Translating gives CSVRDRGQNEQFF.

There are a few counts of this clonotype. The junction departs from the called germline gene at one end, perhaps through a read error. The rearrangement joins TRBV20-1 to TRBJ1-5; D unresolved. The germline gives CDR1 DFQATT, CDR2 SNEGSKA (reference sequence). The CDR3 runs to 13 residues. CDR3 nucleotide sequence: TGCAGTGCCAGAGACACTAGCAATCAGCCCCAGCATTTT. Residues: CSARDTSNQPQHF.

This clonotype was observed a few times. J is TRBJ2-1 and V is TRBV20-1; a weak D match, TRBD2 (6 bases). This CDR3 is built from 17 residues. Germline CDR1 DFQATT, CDR2 SNEGSKA (reference sequence). Deletions cut 0 bases from V and 3 bases from J, with 18 bases between. CDR3 sequence reads: CSAREMGRLELYNEQFF. CDR3 coding DNA: TGCAGTGCTAGAGAGATGGGGAGACTAGAGCTCTACAATGAGCAGTTCTTC.

This sequence joins TRBV20-1 and TRBJ2-1; no firm D call. The CDR3 contains 14 residues. The germline gives CDR1 DFQATT, CDR2 SNEGSKA (reference sequence). The ends were cut back, 4 bases at V and 5 bases at J, with 15 bases in the middle. DNA of the CDR3: TGCAGTGCTATGACCGAGCCCCTTAACAATGAGCAGTTCTTC. Translating it yields CSAMTEPLNNEQFF.

This clonotype was detected ten times or more. This chain uses TRBV3-1 with TRBJ1-1, with D maybe TRBD1 (6 bases). CDR1 is LGHDT, CDR2 YNNKEL, per germline (reference sequence). The CDR3 totals 15 residues. Deletions cut 1 base from V and 3 bases from J, with 12 bases between. The CDR3 protein is CASSQVVEGDTEAFF. For the CDR3, the DNA is TGTGCCAGCAGCCAAGTAGTAGAGGGGGACACTGAAGCTTTCTTT.